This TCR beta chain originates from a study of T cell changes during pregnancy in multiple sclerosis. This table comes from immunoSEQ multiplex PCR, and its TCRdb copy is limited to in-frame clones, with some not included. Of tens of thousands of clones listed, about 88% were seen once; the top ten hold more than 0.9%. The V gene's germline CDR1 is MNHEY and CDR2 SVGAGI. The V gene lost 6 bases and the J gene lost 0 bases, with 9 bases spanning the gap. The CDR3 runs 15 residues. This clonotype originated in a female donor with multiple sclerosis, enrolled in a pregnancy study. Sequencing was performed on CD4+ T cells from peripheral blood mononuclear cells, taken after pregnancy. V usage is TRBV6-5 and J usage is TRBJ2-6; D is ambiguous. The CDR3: CASRSTFSGANVLTF. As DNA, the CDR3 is TGTGCCAGCAGGTCCACATTCTCTGGGGCCAACGTCCTGACTTTC.